These T cell receptor beta chains were read from a single sample in a study of cytomegalovirus exposure and HLA in healthy donors. Sequenced by immunoSEQ multiplex PCR; TCRdb stores in-frame clones only, minus some. The sample lists some 180,000 clones, under 85% occurring once. Material: PBMCs. These receptors were taken from a male donor in good health and CMV-seronegative. Both conserved end residues are part of each CDR3. The order of the fields is J gene, V gene, clone size, D gene, CDR3 DNA, CDR3 protein. A D gene is named only where the DNA matches it firmly. Clone size is not always given. Where it is, it says once, few, many or a class for expanded clones.

j_call: TRBJ1-5; v_call: TRBV19; clone_size: NA; d_call: TRBD1; cdr3_nt: TGTGCCAGTAGTATTTACGGGACAGATAGCAATCAGCCCCAGCATTTT; cdr3_aa: CASSIYGTDSNQPQHF
j_call: TRBJ2-4; v_call: TRBV28; clone_size: NA; d_call: NA; cdr3_nt: TGTGCCAGCAGTTTCGGGGAGTGGGCCAAAAACATTCAGTACTTC; cdr3_aa: CASSFGEWAKNIQYF
j_call: TRBJ2-1; v_call: TRBV19; clone_size: NA; d_call: TRBD1; cdr3_nt: TGTGCCAGTAGTATAGATGGGACAGGGGTTGCCTATGAGCAGTTCTTC; cdr3_aa: CASSIDGTGVAYEQFF
j_call: TRBJ2-7; v_call: TRBV11-3; clone_size: NA; d_call: TRBD1; cdr3_nt: TGTGCCAGCAGCTTAGAATACAGGGGGCCCTACGAGCAGTACTTC; cdr3_aa: CASSLEYRGPYEQYF
j_call: TRBJ2-1; v_call: TRBV18; clone_size: NA; d_call: TRBD2; cdr3_nt: TGTGCCAGCTCACCGAGACTAGCGGGAGGGTCCAATGAGCAGTTCTTC; cdr3_aa: CASSPRLAGGSNEQFF
j_call: TRBJ1-5; v_call: TRBV6-6; clone_size: NA; d_call: NA; cdr3_nt: TGTGCCAGCAGTTCCTCGGGGGGCGGGGGGCCCCAGCATTTT; cdr3_aa: CASSSSGGGGPQHF
j_call: TRBJ1-5; v_call: TRBV5-1; clone_size: NA; d_call: NA; cdr3_nt: TGCGCCAGCAGCCCGGGACACGCTGATAGCAATCAGCCCCAGCATTTT; cdr3_aa: CASSPGHADSNQPQHF
j_call: TRBJ2-7; v_call: TRBV28; clone_size: NA; d_call: NA; cdr3_nt: TGTGCCAGCAGTCTCCAGGGCTACGAGCAGTACTTC; cdr3_aa: CASSLQGYEQYF
j_call: TRBJ1-4; v_call: TRBV28; clone_size: NA; d_call: TRBD1; cdr3_nt: TGTGCCAGCAGTTTCCAAAGGACAGGTGATGAACTGTTTTTT; cdr3_aa: CASSFQRTGDELFF
j_call: TRBJ2-1; v_call: TRBV5-1; clone_size: NA; d_call: NA; cdr3_nt: TGCGCCAGCAGCTGGACAGTTTCTACCTACAATGAGCAGTTCTTC; cdr3_aa: CASSWTVSTYNEQFF
j_call: TRBJ2-1; v_call: TRBV5-1; clone_size: few; d_call: NA; cdr3_nt: TGCGCCAGCAGTCCCCTCCCGGGTTCCTCCTACAATGAGCAGTTCTTC; cdr3_aa: CASSPLPGSSYNEQFF
j_call: TRBJ1-1; v_call: TRBV6-6; clone_size: NA; d_call: NA; cdr3_nt: TGTGCCAGTCCGCGGGATAGGCAGGGCACTGAAGCTTTCTTT; cdr3_aa: CASPRDRQGTEAFF
j_call: TRBJ2-1; v_call: TRBV9; clone_size: NA; d_call: NA; cdr3_nt: TGTGCCAGCAGGGAGGGGGGGGCGGGAGAAGGGGAGCAGTTCTTC; cdr3_aa: CASREGGAGEGEQFF
j_call: TRBJ1-3; v_call: TRBV4-1; clone_size: NA; d_call: NA; cdr3_nt: TGCGCCAGCAGCCAAGATCGGGGAAGCTCTGGAAACACCATATATTTT; cdr3_aa: CASSQDRGSSGNTIYF
j_call: TRBJ2-3; v_call: TRBV18; clone_size: NA; d_call: NA; cdr3_nt: TGTGCCAGCTCACCACCGTCACAGTCTACAGATACGCAGTATTTT; cdr3_aa: CASSPPSQSTDTQYF